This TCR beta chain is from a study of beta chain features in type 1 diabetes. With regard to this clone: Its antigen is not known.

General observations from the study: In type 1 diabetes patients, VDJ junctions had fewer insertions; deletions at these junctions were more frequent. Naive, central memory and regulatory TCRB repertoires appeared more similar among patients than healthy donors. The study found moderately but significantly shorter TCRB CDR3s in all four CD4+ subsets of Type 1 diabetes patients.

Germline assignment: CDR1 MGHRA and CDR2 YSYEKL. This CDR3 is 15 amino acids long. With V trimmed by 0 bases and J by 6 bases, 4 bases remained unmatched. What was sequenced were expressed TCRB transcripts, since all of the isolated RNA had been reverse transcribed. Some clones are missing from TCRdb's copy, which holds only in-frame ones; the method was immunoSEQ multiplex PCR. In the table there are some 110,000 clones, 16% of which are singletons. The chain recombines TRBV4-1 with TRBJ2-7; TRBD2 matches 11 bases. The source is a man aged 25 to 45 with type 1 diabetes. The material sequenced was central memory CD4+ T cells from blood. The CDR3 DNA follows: TGCGCCAGCAGCCAAGACCCCGGGACTAGCGGCGAGCAGTACTTC. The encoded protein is CASSQDPGTSGEQYF.